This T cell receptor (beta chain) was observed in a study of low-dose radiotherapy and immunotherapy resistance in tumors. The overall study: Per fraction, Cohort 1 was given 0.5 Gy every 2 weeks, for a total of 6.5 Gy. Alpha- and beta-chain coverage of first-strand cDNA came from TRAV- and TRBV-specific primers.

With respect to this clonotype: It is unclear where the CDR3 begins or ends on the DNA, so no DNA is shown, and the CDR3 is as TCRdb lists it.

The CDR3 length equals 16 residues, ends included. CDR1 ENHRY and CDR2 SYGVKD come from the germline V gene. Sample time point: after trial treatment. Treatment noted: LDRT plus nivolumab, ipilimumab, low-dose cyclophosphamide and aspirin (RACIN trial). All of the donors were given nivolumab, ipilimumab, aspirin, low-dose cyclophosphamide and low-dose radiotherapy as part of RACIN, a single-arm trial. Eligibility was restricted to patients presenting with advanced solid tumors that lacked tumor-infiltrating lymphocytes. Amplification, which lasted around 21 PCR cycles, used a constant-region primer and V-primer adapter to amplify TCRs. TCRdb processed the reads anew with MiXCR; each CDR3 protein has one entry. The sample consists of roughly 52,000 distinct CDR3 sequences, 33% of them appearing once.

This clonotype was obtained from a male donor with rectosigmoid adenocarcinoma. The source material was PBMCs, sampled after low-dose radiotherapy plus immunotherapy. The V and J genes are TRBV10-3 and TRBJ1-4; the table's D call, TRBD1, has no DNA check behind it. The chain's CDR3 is CAISERGATNEKLFFF.